The clone carrying this TCR beta chain came up once. The sample comes from a study of T cell changes during pregnancy in multiple sclerosis. This CDR3 spans 13 amino acids. Germline lookup yields CDR1 SGHDT and CDR2 YYEEEE. After removal of 4 bases from V and 4 bases from J, the junction contained 3 bases not matched to a gene. Libraries were prepared by immunoSEQ multiplex PCR; TCRdb keeps only in-frame clonotypes and omits some of them. The sample contains approximately 41,000 clones, 80% to 95% of which appear only once. J is TRBJ2-5 and V is TRBV5-6; 8 bases align to TRBD1. The source was CD4+ T cells from peripheral blood mononuclear cells, collected in the first trimester of pregnancy. The TCR comes from a female donor with multiple sclerosis, enrolled in a pregnancy study. CDR3 protein: CASSRDRGETQYF. The CDR3 DNA sequence: TGTGCCAGCAGCAGAGACAGGGGAGAGACCCAGTACTTC.